This T cell receptor beta chain is from a study of CD8+ T cells in alopecia areata. Across the whole study: Treated patients were dosed with oral tofacitinib, taking 5 to 10 mg twice daily. Study conclusions and caveats: Affected scalp, especially in alopecia totalis/universalis, had a higher clonality than normal scalp did. Shared TCR sequences were less clear between patients than in mice, possibly partly from HLA diversity. Under tofacitinib, numerous expanded lesional clonotypes remained detectable in scalp and blood.

J was trimmed by 2 bases and V by 4 bases; bases with no gene match: 7. CDR3 length: 16 amino acids. Germline CDR1 reads SGDLS; CDR2 reads YYNGEE. Concerning this clone itself: Its target is unknown.

The sample's treatment: oral pan-JAK inhibitor, 5-10 mg twice daily. The sequencing template was cDNA reverse transcribed from extracted RNA. Here immunoSEQ multiplex PCR was the method, and the copy in TCRdb shows in-frame clones only, minus some. The sample holds 80,000 to 100,000 clones; about 40% are singletons and the top ten take less than 20%. This receptor was identified in a human donor with alopecia areata. The sequencing here drew on CD8+ T cells sorted from blood, taken at week 24, from a patient treated with tofacitinib. The J gene is TRBJ2-1, the V gene TRBV9; TRBD2 aligns across 9 bases. CDR3 in amino acids: CASSPAGGLPYNEQFF. In DNA form, the CDR3 reads TGTGCCAGCAGCCCAGCGGGGGGACTCCCCTACAATGAGCAGTTCTTC. The full variable domain, in which reference TRBV9 and TRBJ2-1 provide the parts outside the CDR3, is DSGVTQTPKHLITATGQRVTLRCSPRSGDLSVYWYQQSLDQGLQFLIQYYNGEERAKGNILERFSAQQFPDLHSELNLSSLELGDSALYFCASSPAGGLPYNEQFFGPGTRLTVL.